Below are 32 T cell receptor beta chains sequenced from a single sample in a study of shared clonotypes between healthy human individuals. Data came from immunoSEQ multiplex PCR; TCRdb stores just in-frame clones and leaves some out. The table has 2 million to 3 million clones, approximately 92% seen once. The sequencing input was naive CD4+ T cells sorted from blood. As to subset: CD45RA+ positively selected. The receptors stem from a man between 18 and 29 years old in good health.

The chain has TRBV15 and TRBJ2-7, with D perhaps TRBD1 (6 bases). The CDR3 has 15 amino acids. CDR1 LNHNV and CDR2 YYDKDF come from the germline V gene (reference sequence). Trimming shortened V by 5 bases and J by 2 bases, and 16 bases separated the two germline ends. In DNA form, the CDR3 reads TGTGCCACCAGCGCCGAGAGAGGGGGAACCTACGAGCAGTACTTC. Protein product: CATSAERGGTYEQYF.

Regarding this clone: At one end, the junction sequence differs from germline, possibly due to a read error. The J gene is TRBJ2-1, the V gene TRBV7-7; 7 bases are shared with TRBD2. The CDR3 runs to 18 residues. From germline, CDR1 is SSHAT and CDR2 FNYEAQ (reference sequence). The CDR3 here is CASTLKKVELASHNEQFF. The CDR3 DNA reads TGTGCTAGCACCTTAAAAAAGGTCGAACTAGCGTCCCACAATGAGCAGTTCTTC.

This clone was counted once. V and J are TRBV28 and TRBJ2-7; no definite D call. Trimming stripped 6 bases from V and 5 bases from J, with 14 bases between. The V gene's germline CDR1 is MDHEN and CDR2 SYDVKM. CDR3 size: 13 residues. The CDR3 spells CASRPNGPHEQYF. The CDR3 DNA reads as TGTGCCAGCAGACCAAACGGGCCGCACGAGCAGTACTTC. Looking up the rest from reference TRBV28 and TRBJ2-7 gives the full variable domain: DVKVTQSSRYLVKRTGEKVFLECVQDMDHENMFWYRQDPGLGLRLIYFSYDVKMKEKGDIPEGYSVSREKKERFSLILESASTNQTSMYLCASRPNGPHEQYFGPGTRLTVT.

In the case of this clone: The same CDR3 also results from other DNA sequences found in this sample. This rearrangement joins TRBV6-4 to TRBJ2-2, with D possibly matching TRBD1 (6 bases). CDR3 length: 14 amino acids. V was pared by 6 bases and J by 1 base, with 9 bases between. The germline V gene encodes CDR1 MRHNA and CDR2 SNTAGT. The CDR3 sequence is CASRSTGNTGELFF. The CDR3 nucleotides read TGTGCCAGCAGATCGACAGGGAACACCGGGGAGCTGTTTTTT.

The V gene is TRBV25-1, the J gene TRBJ2-1; maybe TRBD2 (6 bases). This CDR3 region has 14 residues. V was clipped by 6 bases and J by 7 bases, with 16 bases between them. Germline V CDR1 and CDR2: MGHDK, SYGVNS. DNA of the CDR3: TGTGCCAGCAGCCACCCCGGGCTAGCGAATGAGCAGTTCTTC. Amino acid sequence: CASSHPGLANEQFF.

The chain combines TRBV28 with TRBJ1-5; weak D call: TRBD1 (5 bases). The CDR3 is 12 residues long. The V gene's germline CDR1 is MDHEN and CDR2 SYDVKM. V lost 5 bases and J 6 bases, leaving 8 bases between the germline ends. CDR3 residues: CASSGGIQPQHF. CDR3 coding DNA: TGTGCCAGCAGTGGGGGAATTCAGCCCCAGCATTTT.

The chain recombines TRBV5-4 with TRBJ1-4; TRBD1 matches 7 bases. From germline, CDR1 is SGHNT and CDR2 YYREEE (reference sequence). V trimming: 4 bases; J trimming: 5 bases; junction bases outside the gene matches: 8. CDR3 length: 15 residues. The CDR3 loop reads CASSGNRGGNEKLFF. The CDR3 region has the DNA TGTGCCAGCAGCGGCAACAGGGGCGGGAATGAAAAACTGTTTTTT.

The CDR3 bases are TGTGCCTGGAAGGGACAGGGGAAAAGGGATGAGCAGTTCTTC. This gives the protein CAWKGQGKRDEQFF. This rearrangement joins TRBV30 to TRBJ2-1; 10 positions match TRBD1. Trimming at V came to 4 bases and at J to 8 bases, leaving 8 bases not matched to a gene. Germline V gives CDR1 GTSNPN, CDR2 SVGIG (reference sequence). The CDR3 contains 14 residues.

The chain carries TRBV18 and TRBJ2-1, with 9 positions matching TRBD2. This CDR3 region has 16 residues. V lost 3 bases to trimming and J lost 4 bases; unmatched junction nucleotides: 7. CDR1 is KGHSH, CDR2 LQKENI, per germline. CDR3 residues: CASSPEGSGRYNEQFF. In nucleotides, the CDR3 is TGTGCCAGCTCACCGGAGGGGAGCGGGAGGTACAATGAGCAGTTCTTC.

The chain joins TRBV4-1 to TRBJ2-5; the D is unclear. CDR1 and CDR2 from the germline V gene are MGHRA and YSYEKL. The CDR3 runs 17 residues. Deletions cut 4 bases from V and 4 bases from J, with 22 bases between. The DNA for the CDR3 is TGCGCCAGCAGCCTGACCGGCGTCGGACGCACAACAGAGACCCAGTACTTC. Amino acid sequence: CASSLTGVGRTTETQYF.

This chain uses TRBV11-1 with TRBJ2-2; 10 positions agree with TRBD2. Unmatched junction bases numbered 12, after V lost 4 bases and J lost 4 bases. The CDR3 is 18 residues long. Germline V gives CDR1 SGHAT, CDR2 FQDESV (reference sequence). The CDR3 region is CASSYHPGTSEGTGELFF. CDR3 DNA sequence: TGTGCCAGCAGCTACCATCCCGGGACTAGCGAGGGCACCGGGGAGCTGTTTTTT. Using reference TRBV11-1 and TRBJ2-2 for the parts outside the CDR3, the full variable domain is EAEVAQSPRYKITEKSQAVAFWCDPISGHATLYWYRQILGQGPELLVQFQDESVVDDSQLPKDRFSAERLKGVDSTLKIQPAELGDSAMYLCASSYHPGTSEGTGELFFGEGSRLTVL.

This clone is a singleton in its sample. Mismatch with germline at one junction end may stem from a read error. The chain recombines TRBV18 with TRBJ2-1, with a possible D match to TRBD2 (5 bases). Germline CDR1 reads KGHSH; CDR2 reads LQKENI. There are 13 residues in the CDR3. The CDR3 bases are TGTGCCAGCTCCCCACAAGAGGGAGCTGAGCAGTTCTTC. Translation: CASSPQEGAEQFF.

V gene TRBV7-9 combines with J gene TRBJ2-7; 8 positions match TRBD1. The germline V gene encodes CDR1 SEHNR and CDR2 FQNEAQ (reference sequence). Losses at the gene ends were 4 bases for V and 3 bases for J; bases not matched to a gene: 20. The CDR3 runs to 19 residues. The CDR3 DNA is TGTGCCAGCAGCTCCCCTCGTTTTGGGTCTGGGACAGGTATCTACGAGCAGTACTTC. Its protein is CASSSPRFGSGTGIYEQYF.

V usage is TRBV30 and J usage is TRBJ2-5; a weak D match, TRBD2 (5 bases). Germline CDR1 and CDR2: GTSNPN and SVGIG (reference sequence). The CDR3 loop spans 12 amino acids. Trimming took off 1 base at V and 4 bases at J, with 7 bases between the two ends. CDR3 nucleotide sequence: TGTGCCTGGAGTGCTAGCTCAGAGACCCAGTACTTC. Translation gives CAWSASSETQYF.

The CDR3 here is CASKYYPDRGQPQHF. CDR3 bases: TGTGCCAGCAAATATTACCCGGACAGGGGTCAGCCCCAGCATTTT. The chain uses TRBV27 and TRBJ1-5, with 9 positions matching TRBD1. Per germline, CDR1 MNHEY and CDR2 SMNVEV (reference sequence). The CDR3 has 15 amino acids. V lost 7 bases to trimming and J lost 6 bases; unmatched junction nucleotides: 10.

This clone appeared once. The rearrangement joins TRBV4-3 to TRBJ2-2; D is possibly TRBD2 (6 bases). This CDR3 region has 14 residues. Per germline, CDR1 LGHNA and CDR2 YSLEER. The V end lost 5 bases, the J end lost 2 bases, and 9 bases lay between the germline ends. As DNA, the CDR3 is TGCGCCAGCAGCTGGGACTCTAACACCGGGGAGCTGTTTTTT. Amino acids: CASSWDSNTGELFF.

As regards this clone: Other DNA variants within this sample encode the same CDR3. V is TRBV6-5 and J is TRBJ1-1; D not resolved. This CDR3 comprises 13 residues. From germline, CDR1 is MNHEY and CDR2 SVGAGI. Trimming removed 0 bases at V and 3 bases at J, with 5 bases between. The CDR3: CASSYSPDTEAFF. The CDR3 nucleotides are TGTGCCAGCAGTTACTCCCCGGACACTGAAGCTTTCTTT.

The genes are TRBV6-6 and TRBJ2-1, with D unclear. Deletions cut 0 bases from V and 12 bases from J, with 12 bases between. This CDR3 has 13 amino acids. Looked up from germline, CDR1 is MNHNY and CDR2 is SVGAGI (reference sequence). This CDR3 is CASSYSEKGGQFF. The CDR3 DNA follows: TGTGCCAGCAGTTACTCCGAGAAGGGTGGGCAGTTCTTC.

This sequence joins TRBV4-2 and TRBJ2-3; D possibly corresponds to TRBD1 (6 bases). Trimming took off 0 bases at V and 4 bases at J, with 8 bases between the two ends. Germline CDR1 LGHNA, CDR2 YNFKEQ. The CDR3 runs to 14 residues. DNA for the CDR3: TGTGCCAGCAGCCAAGAGGCAGGGGCAGATACGCAGTATTTT. Its protein product is CASSQEAGADTQYF.

The rearrangement links TRBV6-5 to TRBJ2-1, with unresolved D. V was shortened by 0 bases and J by 5 bases, with 5 bases between the two germline ends. Germline CDR1 MNHEY, CDR2 SVGAGI. The CDR3 is 13 amino acids. The CDR3 nucleotides read TGTGCCAGCAGTTACTCCCGGGACAATGAGCAGTTCTTC. This translates into CASSYSRDNEQFF.

The genes are TRBV9 and TRBJ1-1, with D perhaps TRBD1 (5 bases). V lost 5 bases and J lost 4, with 15 bases in between. Germline assignment: CDR1 SGDLS and CDR2 YYNGEE. This CDR3 comprises 14 residues. CDR3 sequence reads: CASREGPKSTEAFF. The DNA for the CDR3 is TGTGCCAGCAGGGAGGGACCTAAGAGCACTGAAGCTTTCTTT.

This sequence joins TRBV6-6 and TRBJ1-1; no clear D gene. Trimming took 2 bases from V and 10 from J, leaving 20 bases between them. CDR1 is MNHNY and CDR2 is SVGAGI in the germline V gene (reference sequence). The CDR3 loop spans 15 amino acids. The CDR3 sequence is CASSYPSLREGRAFF. CDR3 DNA sequence: TGTGCCAGCAGTTACCCGTCTTTGAGGGAAGGTCGAGCTTTCTTT.

This clone showed up just once. The gene calls are TRBV18 and TRBJ2-7; possibly TRBD1 or TRBD2 for D (5 bases each). The CDR3 runs to 13 residues. The V end lost 3 bases, the J end lost 5 bases, and 11 bases lay between the germline ends. Germline V lookup: CDR1 KGHSH, CDR2 LQKENI. As DNA, the CDR3 is TGTGCCAGCTCACCGAGGGGAGTCCACGAGCAGTACTTC. Amino acids: CASSPRGVHEQYF.

The V call is TRBV6-1, the J call TRBJ1-6; D remains unclear. CDR1 MNHNS and CDR2 SASEGT come from the germline V gene. The CDR3 sequence is 15 residues long. With 2 bases removed from V and 13 bases from J, the gap between germline ends came to 18 bases. The CDR3 nucleotides read TGTGCCAGCAGTGAATTTGGCGGCTATTTTTCCCCCCTCCACTTT. Residues: CASSEFGGYFSPLHF.

The V call is TRBV29-1, the J call TRBJ2-3; D is ambiguous. There are 10 residues in the CDR3. CDR1 and CDR2 (germline): SQVTM, ANQGSEA. Trimming cost V 5 bases and J 4 bases, with 4 bases left between them. This CDR3 reads CSVPADTQYF. The CDR3 DNA reads TGCAGCGTTCCCGCAGATACGCAGTATTTT.

The chain uses TRBV6-1 and TRBJ2-7; TRBD2 aligns across 10 bases. The germline gives CDR1 MNHNS, CDR2 SASEGT. There are 13 residues in the CDR3. The ends lost 6 bases at V and 3 bases at J; junction bases unmatched: 2. The CDR3 DNA reads as TGTGCCAGCAGGGCTAGCGGGAGCTACGAGCAGTACTTC. This translates into CASRASGSYEQYF.

This clone has a single count. Other DNA sequences in this sample translate to the same CDR3. The chain recombines TRBV7-9 with TRBJ1-3, with D unresolved. Trimming left V 1 base short and J 2 bases short, with 3 bases between. CDR3 length: 13 residues. In germline, CDR1 is SEHNR, CDR2 FQNEAQ (reference sequence). The DNA of the CDR3 is TGTGCCAGCAGCTTAGGAGCTGGAAACACCATATATTTT. This translates into CASSLGAGNTIYF.

The CDR3 DNA sequence: TGTGCCTGGAGACAGGGGATCTACGAGCAGTACTTC. This codes for CAWRQGIYEQYF. The genes are TRBV30 and TRBJ2-7, with TRBD1 matching over 7 bases. The CDR3 has 12 residues. Trimming removed 3 bases from V and 3 bases from J; junction bases left unmatched: 2. Per germline, CDR1 GTSNPN and CDR2 SVGIG (reference sequence).

This clone has a single count. This sequence joins TRBV19 and TRBJ2-3, with 12 nucleotides matching TRBD2. Unmatched junction bases numbered 4, after V lost 4 bases and J lost 5 bases. The CDR3 covers 15 residues. Germline CDR1 is LNHDA and CDR2 is SQIVND (reference sequence). CDR3 region: CASSRLAGAGDTQYF. As DNA, the CDR3 is TGTGCCAGTAGTAGACTAGCGGGAGCGGGAGATACGCAGTATTTT.

The chain employs TRBV11-2 and TRBJ1-2; 11 bases match TRBD1. Germline V gives CDR1 SGHAT, CDR2 FQNNGV. Trimming took 4 bases from V and 1 from J; bases not matched to a gene: 5. The CDR3 length is 16 residues. The CDR3 sequence: CASSSGQGALNYGYTF. CDR3 in DNA: TGTGCCAGCAGCTCCGGACAGGGGGCGCTTAACTATGGCTACACCTTC. The complete variable domain, with remaining parts taken from reference TRBV11-2 and TRBJ1-2, reads EAGVAQSPRYKIIEKRQSVAFWCNPISGHATLYWYQQILGQGPKLLIQFQNNGVVDDSQLPKDRFSAERLKGVDSTLKIQPAKLEDSAVYLCASSSGQGALNYGYTFGSGTRLTVV.

This chain connects TRBV5-1 to TRBJ2-4; weak D call: TRBD2 (5 bases). CDR1 is SGHRS, CDR2 YFSETQ, per germline. This CDR3 contains 17 residues. Trimming stripped 4 bases from V and 1 base from J, with 18 bases between. The CDR3 reads CASSASADPTAKNIQYF. CDR3 nucleotides: TGCGCCAGCAGCGCTTCAGCGGACCCCACGGCCAAAAACATTCAGTACTTC.

The V gene is TRBV27, the J gene TRBJ1-2, with TRBD1 as a possible D gene (5 bases). This CDR3 has 12 residues. In germline, CDR1 is MNHEY, CDR2 SMNVEV (reference sequence). Trimming shortened V by 11 bases and J by 8 bases, and 18 bases separated the two germline ends. The CDR3 protein is CAGWGGPSGYTF. CDR3 bases: TGTGCCGGCTGGGGGGGTCCTAGCGGCTACACCTTC.